Listed here are 10 T cell receptor beta chains from one sample, sequenced in a study of shared clonotypes between healthy human individuals. This table comes from immunoSEQ multiplex PCR, and its TCRdb copy is limited to in-frame clones, with some not included. The data show roughly 2.6 million clones, roughly 92% seen once. Sequences were obtained from naive CD4+ T cells sorted from blood. Subset indicated: CD45RA+ positively selected. The source is a man aged 18 to 30 in good health.

The gene calls are TRBV11-2 and TRBJ2-7, with D perhaps TRBD2 (5 bases). There are 16 residues in the CDR3. Trimming removed 2 bases from V and 1 base from J, with 15 bases in between. The germline CDR1 and CDR2 sequences are SGHAT and FQNNGV. The CDR3 DNA reads TGTGCCAGCAGCTTAATGCTGGGGAGTTTGTCCTACGAGCAGTACTTC. It specifies CASSLMLGSLSYEQYF.

The rearrangement links TRBV6-6 to TRBJ2-5; 12 bases match TRBD2. The J call may be incorrect, as the DNA end agrees better with TRBJ2-7. This CDR3 is built from 14 residues. Per the germline V gene, CDR1 is MNHNY and CDR2 is SVGAGI (reference sequence). The CDR3: CASSSSGGDYEQYF. CDR3 DNA sequence: TGTGCCAGCAGTTCTAGCGGGGGGGACTACGAGCAGTACTTC.

This clone was counted once. The V and J genes are TRBV6-7 and TRBJ2-1, with 13 bases fitting TRBD2. TRBV6-7 is designated an ORF whose function remains uncertain. This CDR3 comprises 18 residues. V lost 8 bases to trimming and J lost 7 bases; unmatched junction nucleotides: 17. The CDR3 DNA reads TGTGCCAGCTCATACCGAGGACTAGCGGGAGCCGGTAGGAATGAGCAGTTCTTC. Translating gives CASSYRGLAGAGRNEQFF.

V is TRBV11-3 and J is TRBJ2-5; 8 nucleotides line up with TRBD2. The CDR3 runs 15 residues. Germline lookup yields CDR1 SGHNT and CDR2 YENEEA. The V segment lost 5 bases and the J segment 5 bases; nucleotides outside the gene matches: 10. The CDR3 nucleotides read TGTGCCAGCAGCCGCGGGGCAGCGGGGGCTGAGACCCAGTACTTC. It yields the protein CASSRGAAGAETQYF.

The chain employs TRBV2 and TRBJ2-2; D ambiguous. Germline V gene data show CDR1 as SNHLY and CDR2 as FYNNEI. The V end was cut by 6 bases, the J end by 4 bases, with 6 bases between. The CDR3 totals 12 residues. CDR3 sequence: CASSLSTGELFF. The CDR3 region has the DNA TGTGCCAGCAGCCTTAGCACCGGGGAGCTGTTTTTT.

The chain recombines TRBV5-1 with TRBJ2-7, with 9 bases aligning to TRBD2. The CDR3 length is 13 residues. The V segment lost 3 bases and the J segment 7 bases; nucleotides outside the gene matches: 5. Germline assignment: CDR1 SGHRS and CDR2 YFSETQ. The CDR3 sequence is CASSSGLAREQYF. For the CDR3, the DNA is TGCGCCAGCAGCTCGGGACTAGCACGTGAGCAGTACTTC. The full variable domain, rest sourced from reference TRBV5-1 and TRBJ2-7, is KAGVTQTPRYLIKTRGQQVTLSCSPISGHRSVSWYQQTPGQGLQFLFEYFSETQRNKGNFPGRFSGRQFSNSRSEMNVSTLELGDSALYLCASSSGLAREQYFGPGTRLTVT.

The V gene is TRBV7-9, the J gene TRBJ2-2; D gene uncertain. Germline V gene lookup returns CDR1 SEHNR and CDR2 FQNEAQ (reference sequence). Trimming stripped 7 bases from V and 4 bases from J, with 16 bases between. The CDR3 totals 15 residues. The CDR3: CASTSIDSATGELFF. The CDR3 bases are TGTGCCAGCACCTCAATTGATAGTGCCACCGGGGAGCTGTTTTTT.

This rearrangement joins TRBV5-1 to TRBJ1-4; D is uncertain. Looked up from germline, CDR1 is SGHRS and CDR2 is YFSETQ. Between the trimmed V and J ends, which lost 0 bases and 2 bases, there was a span of 11 bases. The CDR3 length is 16 residues. The CDR3 loop is CASSLGDTRTNEKLFF. The CDR3 DNA sequence: TGCGCCAGCAGCTTGGGCGACACTAGGACTAATGAAAAACTGTTTTTT.

This clone has a single count. This chain links TRBV10-1 with TRBJ2-5; D possibly corresponds to TRBD2 (6 bases). The CDR3 is made up of 14 amino acids. Germline V gene sequence: CDR1 WNHNN, CDR2 SYGVQD (reference sequence). Trimming stripped 0 bases from V and 7 bases from J, with 12 bases between. The CDR3 sequence is CASSESAGRGTQYF. The CDR3 DNA follows: TGCGCCAGCAGTGAGTCAGCCGGGAGAGGGACCCAGTACTTC.

The gene calls are TRBV6-6 and TRBJ1-1; maybe TRBD1 (5 bases). This CDR3 comprises 12 residues. The germline gives CDR1 MNHNY, CDR2 SVGAGI (reference sequence). The V and J ends lost 4 bases and 10 bases respectively, with 13 bases between them. CDR3 in amino acids: CASSFHGAGAFF. The CDR3 coding sequence is TGTGCCAGCAGTTTTCACGGGGCGGGAGCTTTCTTT.